This TCR beta chain was obtained from a study of T cell changes during pregnancy in multiple sclerosis. There are 13 residues in the CDR3. V lost 5 bases and J 4 bases, leaving 10 bases between the germline ends. The germline V gene encodes CDR1 KGHSH and CDR2 LQKENI. Method: immunoSEQ multiplex PCR; TCRdb's copy keeps in-frame clones and lacks some. The sample includes roughly 35,000 clones, around 90% seen only once; the top ten take about 1.2%. V and J are TRBV18 and TRBJ2-3, with a tentative D call TRBD1 (6 bases). The sample consisted of CD4+ T cells from peripheral blood mononuclear cells, taken before pregnancy. This receptor was identified in a female donor with multiple sclerosis, enrolled in a pregnancy study. The CDR3 DNA sequence: TGTGCCAGCTCAGACACAGGGCCAGATACGCAGTATTTT. Amino acid sequence: CASSDTGPDTQYF.